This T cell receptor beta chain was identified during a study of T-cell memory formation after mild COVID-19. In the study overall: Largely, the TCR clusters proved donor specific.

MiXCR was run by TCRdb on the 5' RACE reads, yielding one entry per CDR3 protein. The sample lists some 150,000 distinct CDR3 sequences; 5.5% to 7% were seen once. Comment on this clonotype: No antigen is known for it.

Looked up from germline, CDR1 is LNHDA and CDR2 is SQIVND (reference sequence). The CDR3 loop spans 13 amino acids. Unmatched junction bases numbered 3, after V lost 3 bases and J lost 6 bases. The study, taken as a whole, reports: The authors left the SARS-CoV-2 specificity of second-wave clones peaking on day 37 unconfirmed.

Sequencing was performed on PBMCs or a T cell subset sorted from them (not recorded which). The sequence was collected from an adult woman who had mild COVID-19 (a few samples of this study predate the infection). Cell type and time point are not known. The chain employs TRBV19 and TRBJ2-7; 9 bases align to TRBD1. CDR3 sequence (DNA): TGTGCCAGTAGTATGAGGACAGGGGTCGAGCAGTACTTC. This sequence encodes CASSMRTGVEQYF.